These T cell receptor beta chains were read from a single sample in a study of breast tumors, draining lymph nodes, adjacent tissues. From the multiplex PCR reads, TCRdb called clonotypes with MiXCR, one entry per CDR3 protein. This table holds roughly 130,000 distinct CDR3 sequences, just under 20% found once. The sample comprised axillary lymph node tissue. Every receptor here comes from a female donor with breast cancer. Some clones in this sample may be carry-over from other donors' samples. The CDR3 runs from the conserved cysteine through the conserved F or W. D genes are given only for firm matches. The size field is filled for only some rows; it gives once, few, many or a size class.

d_call: TRBD2
clone_size: many
v_call: TRBV14
j_call: TRBJ2-2
cdr3_nt: TGTGCCAGCAGCAATACGGGGGGGAACACCGGGGAGCTGTTTTTT
cdr3_aa: CASSNTGGNTGELFF

d_call: NA
clone_size: NA
v_call: TRBV13
j_call: TRBJ2-2
cdr3_nt: TGTGCCAGCAGAGCCGGACTACTCCGGGGGGGGGAGCTGTTTTTT
cdr3_aa: CASRAGLLRGGELFF

d_call: TRBD1
clone_size: many
v_call: TRBV2
j_call: TRBJ2-7
cdr3_nt: TGTGCCAGCAGGACAGGGTCCGGGTACGAGCAGTACTTC
cdr3_aa: CASRTGSGYEQYF

d_call: NA
clone_size: many
v_call: TRBV5-6
j_call: TRBJ2-1
cdr3_nt: TGTGCCAGCAGCTTGCAGGGGATCAATGAGCAGTTCTTC
cdr3_aa: CASSLQGINEQFF

d_call: NA
clone_size: many
v_call: TRBV19
j_call: TRBJ1-2
cdr3_nt: TGTGCCAGTAATTGGCCAGGAACGAACTATGGCTACACCTTC
cdr3_aa: CASNWPGTNYGYTF

d_call: NA
clone_size: many
v_call: TRBV29-1
j_call: TRBJ2-2
cdr3_nt: TGCAGCGCTGCAAGGACAGCCGGAGGGGAGCTGTTTTTT
cdr3_aa: CSAARTAGGELFF

d_call: NA
clone_size: many
v_call: TRBV20-1
j_call: TRBJ1-6
cdr3_nt: TGCAGTGCTAGAGGGGAGCCGGATTCACCCCTCCACTTT
cdr3_aa: CSARGEPDSPLHF

d_call: NA
clone_size: many
v_call: TRBV10-3
j_call: TRBJ2-5
cdr3_nt: TGTGCCATCAGTGAACTCTGGGACTTGCGGAGTGCCCAGTACTTC
cdr3_aa: CAISELWDLRSAQYF

d_call: TRBD2
clone_size: NA
v_call: TRBV9
j_call: TRBJ2-7
cdr3_nt: TGTGCCAGCAGCGACTCACTGGCGGGGGGTGCTTCCTACGAGCAGTACTTC
cdr3_aa: CASSDSLAGGASYEQYF

d_call: NA
clone_size: few
v_call: TRBV3-1
j_call: TRBJ2-1
cdr3_nt: TGTGCCAGCAGCCAAACGGTTGGTAATGAGCAGTTCTTC
cdr3_aa: CASSQTVGNEQFF

d_call: NA
clone_size: many
v_call: TRBV20-1
j_call: TRBJ2-1
cdr3_nt: TGCAGTGCTCCCGGGGGCGGGGCATACAATGAGCAGTTCTTC
cdr3_aa: CSAPGGGAYNEQFF

d_call: NA
clone_size: NA
v_call: TRBV28
j_call: TRBJ2-5
cdr3_nt: TGTGCCAGCAGTACTTTTACGGCTGGGGGCGCAGGGTTAGAGACCCAGTACTTC
cdr3_aa: CASSTFTAGGAGLETQYF

d_call: TRBD1
clone_size: many
v_call: TRBV20-1
j_call: TRBJ2-7
cdr3_nt: TGCAGTGCTGGAGGACAGGGGGAATACTACGAGAAGCAGTACTTC
cdr3_aa: CSAGGQGEYYEKQYF

d_call: TRBD2
clone_size: many
v_call: TRBV2
j_call: TRBJ2-7
cdr3_nt: TGTGCCAGCAGCCCCCGGACTAGCGGGTCCTACGAGCAGTACTTC
cdr3_aa: CASSPRTSGSYEQYF

d_call: NA
clone_size: many
v_call: TRBV2
j_call: TRBJ1-4
cdr3_nt: TGTGCCAGCAGTCAAGACAGAGAAAAACTGTTTTTT
cdr3_aa: CASSQDREKLFF

d_call: TRBD1
clone_size: NA
v_call: TRBV28
j_call: TRBJ1-6
cdr3_nt: TGTGCCAGCAGACCGGCGGACAGGGGGGATTCACCCCTCCACTTT
cdr3_aa: CASRPADRGDSPLHF

d_call: NA
clone_size: many
v_call: TRBV27
j_call: TRBJ2-7
cdr3_nt: TGTGCCAGTCATAAAGGGGCTAGCGCCTACGAGCAGTACTTC
cdr3_aa: CASHKGASAYEQYF

d_call: NA
clone_size: many
v_call: TRBV20-1
j_call: TRBJ2-4
cdr3_nt: TGCAGTGCTAAGAGGTCAGAAGTCATCAAAAACATTCAGTACTTC
cdr3_aa: CSAKRSEVIKNIQYF

d_call: NA
clone_size: many
v_call: TRBV27
j_call: TRBJ1-2
cdr3_nt: TGTGCCAGCAGTTTCACCTTCGGGCCTCGGGGCGGCTACACCTTC
cdr3_aa: CASSFTFGPRGGYTF

d_call: NA
clone_size: many
v_call: TRBV25-1
j_call: TRBJ1-4
cdr3_nt: TGTGCCACAAAACAGGGCGCGGCAACTAATGAAAAACTGTTTTTT
cdr3_aa: CATKQGAATNEKLFF

d_call: TRBD1
clone_size: many
v_call: TRBV5-1
j_call: TRBJ1-5
cdr3_nt: TGCGCCAGCAGCTTAGGGACAGAGGATCAGCCCCAGCATTTT
cdr3_aa: CASSLGTEDQPQHF

d_call: TRBD2
clone_size: many
v_call: TRBV7-2
j_call: TRBJ2-1
cdr3_nt: TGTGCCAGCAGCCCGGGGGGGGTCTATGAGCAGTTCTTC
cdr3_aa: CASSPGGVYEQFF

d_call: NA
clone_size: many
v_call: TRBV24-1
j_call: TRBJ2-7
cdr3_nt: TGTGCCACCAGTGACGGGACAATGCACGAGCAGTACTTC
cdr3_aa: CATSDGTMHEQYF

d_call: TRBD2
clone_size: many
v_call: TRBV5-1
j_call: TRBJ2-5
cdr3_nt: TGCGCCAGCAGTAAGTCTAGCGGGAGTCGGGAGACCCAGTACTTC
cdr3_aa: CASSKSSGSRETQYF

d_call: TRBD1
clone_size: many
v_call: TRBV6-1
j_call: TRBJ2-5
cdr3_nt: TGTGCCAGCAGGACCTTGGACAGGGCATCGGGAGAGACCCAGTACTTC
cdr3_aa: CASRTLDRASGETQYF

d_call: TRBD2
clone_size: many
v_call: TRBV4-2
j_call: TRBJ2-3
cdr3_nt: TGTGCCAGCAGCCAAGATTATGGCGGGAGCAGCACAGATACGCAGTATTTT
cdr3_aa: CASSQDYGGSSTDTQYF

d_call: NA
clone_size: many
v_call: TRBV24-1
j_call: TRBJ2-3
cdr3_nt: TGTGCCACCAGTGAGGGGGCGTCAGATACGCAGTATTTT
cdr3_aa: CATSEGASDTQYF

d_call: NA
clone_size: many
v_call: TRBV20-1
j_call: TRBJ1-4
cdr3_nt: TGCAGTGCTAGGGGTACGGCGGATGAAAAACTGTTTTTT
cdr3_aa: CSARGTADEKLFF

d_call: NA
clone_size: many
v_call: TRBV27
j_call: TRBJ1-6
cdr3_nt: TGTGCCAGCAGTTTAATTCGGGGGACGGTGAATTCACCCCTCCACTTT
cdr3_aa: CASSLIRGTVNSPLHF

d_call: NA
clone_size: many
v_call: TRBV4-1
j_call: TRBJ1-5
cdr3_nt: TGCGCCAGCAGCCAAGAAGGTCGGGGGGGCAATCAGCCCCAGCATTTT
cdr3_aa: CASSQEGRGGNQPQHF

d_call: NA
clone_size: NA
v_call: TRBV28
j_call: TRBJ2-7
cdr3_nt: TGTGCCAGCAGTTTATCTAGGCCCGAACCACGGCAGTACTTC
cdr3_aa: CASSLSRPEPRQYF

d_call: TRBD1
clone_size: NA
v_call: TRBV7-9
j_call: TRBJ2-5
cdr3_nt: TGCGCCAGCAGCAGCATTGGACAGGGCGGGTTCGAGACCCAGTACTTC
cdr3_aa: CASSSIGQGGFETQYF

d_call: NA
clone_size: many
v_call: TRBV5-1
j_call: TRBJ1-2
cdr3_nt: TGCGCCAGCAGCCCCGACAGCACTAACTATGGCTACACCTTC
cdr3_aa: CASSPDSTNYGYTF

d_call: NA
clone_size: NA
v_call: TRBV20-1
j_call: TRBJ1-1
cdr3_nt: TGCAGTGCTAGAGTACTACCAGGGAGGCGGATGAACACTGAAGCTTTCTTT
cdr3_aa: CSARVLPGRRMNTEAFF

d_call: TRBD2
clone_size: NA
v_call: TRBV30
j_call: TRBJ2-6
cdr3_nt: TGTGCCTGCGAAGCCCCCTCAGCGGGAGGGCCTGGGGCCAACGTCCTGACTTTC
cdr3_aa: CACEAPSAGGPGANVLTF

d_call: NA
clone_size: NA
v_call: TRBV18
j_call: TRBJ1-6
cdr3_nt: TGTGCCAGCTCACCACCCGACGGGGGCGATAATTCACCCCTCCACTTT
cdr3_aa: CASSPPDGGDNSPLHF

d_call: NA
clone_size: many
v_call: TRBV6-1
j_call: TRBJ1-3
cdr3_nt: TGTGCCACCCGAGTTCAGGGAGGTTTCGGAAACACCATATATTTT
cdr3_aa: CATRVQGGFGNTIYF

d_call: NA
clone_size: many
v_call: TRBV5-4
j_call: TRBJ2-3
cdr3_nt: TGTGCCAGCAGCTTGGAAGTGGGGGGCCCCACAGATACGCAGTATTTT
cdr3_aa: CASSLEVGGPTDTQYF

d_call: NA
clone_size: few
v_call: TRBV4-2
j_call: TRBJ1-2
cdr3_nt: TGTGCCAGCAGCCGGGGGGGGGAGGGGCCGGTTGGCTACACCTTC
cdr3_aa: CASSRGGEGPVGYTF

d_call: TRBD1
clone_size: many
v_call: TRBV19
j_call: TRBJ1-5
cdr3_nt: TGTGCCAGTAGTATGACCAAAGGGACAGCTAATCAGCCCCAGCATTTT
cdr3_aa: CASSMTKGTANQPQHF